Shown below are 8 T cell receptor beta chains from a single sample sequenced in a study of long-term antiretroviral therapy in people with HIV. Version v3.0 of the immunoSEQ assay ran at survey level. Sequencing was performed with immunoSEQ multiplex PCR; in TCRdb, only in-frame clones are kept and a portion is missing. The data contain around 25,000 clones, approximately 90% of them singletons. Sequences were derived from unsorted PBMCs, sampled 1.8 years before starting antiretroviral therapy. The receptors shown here come from a man aged 50-60 years with HIV.

The sample holds one count of this clone. The chain has TRBV27 and TRBJ1-2, with a weak D call TRBD1 (5 bases). This CDR3 has 13 amino acids. With 6 bases removed from V and 8 bases from J, the gap between germline ends came to 16 bases. Germline CDR1 MNHEY, CDR2 SMNVEV (reference sequence). CDR3 nucleotides: TGTGCCAGCAGCGGACCGGGGCGTGTGGGCTACACCTTC. Translation gives CASSGPGRVGYTF.

The rearrangement joins TRBV5-1 to TRBJ2-3; D is possibly TRBD1 or TRBD2 (6 bases each). The germline gives CDR1 SGHRS, CDR2 YFSETQ. The V end lost 5 bases, the J end lost 1 base, and 11 bases lay between the germline ends. The CDR3 is 14 amino acids. The CDR3 loop is CASRAGGRTDTQYF. The DNA for the CDR3 is TGCGCCAGCAGAGCCGGGGGCCGCACAGATACGCAGTATTTT.

The chain combines TRBV9 with TRBJ2-7; D is uncertain. Deletions cut 0 bases from V and 3 bases from J, with 13 bases between. Per germline, CDR1 SGDLS and CDR2 YYNGEE. The CDR3 runs 15 residues. CDR3 in DNA: TGTGCCAGCAGCGTAGGTAATCGTGTGGTCTACGAGCAGTACTTC. Protein sequence: CASSVGNRVVYEQYF.

The chain links TRBV7-9 to TRBJ2-5; D is uncertain. The CDR3 length is 12 residues. Germline V CDR1 and CDR2: SEHNR, FQNEAQ (reference sequence). Between the trimmed V and J ends, which lost 2 bases and 4 bases, there was a span of 5 bases. The CDR3 loop is CASSLLGETQYF. DNA of the CDR3: TGTGCCAGCAGCTTACTTGGAGAGACCCAGTACTTC. Looking up the rest from reference TRBV7-9 and TRBJ2-5 gives the full variable domain: DTGVSQNPRHKITKRGQNVTFRCDPISEHNRLYWYRQTLGQGPEFLTYFQNEAQLEKSRLLSDRFSAERPKGSFSTLEIQRTEQGDSAMYLCASSLLGETQYFGPGTRLLVL.

The CDR3 bases are TGTGCCATCAGTGAGAGAAGCCAAGATACGCAGTATTTT. Translated, it gives CAISERSQDTQYF. The J gene is TRBJ2-3, the V gene TRBV10-3, with D uncertain. Germline loops: CDR1 ENHRY, CDR2 SYGVKD. The CDR3 extends over 13 amino acids. Trimming left V 2 bases short and J 5 bases short, with 8 bases between.

The chain carries TRBV7-9 and TRBJ2-3; D call uncertain. The CDR3 totals 13 residues. The germline V and J ends were trimmed by 1 base and 6 bases, with 8 bases remaining between them. The V gene's germline CDR1 is SEHNR and CDR2 FQNEAQ (reference sequence). CDR3 sequence (DNA): TGTGCCAGCAGCTTAGGTCCCCAGGATACGCAGTATTTT. It specifies CASSLGPQDTQYF.

The chain employs TRBV7-9 and TRBJ2-1, with TRBD1 matching over 9 bases. CDR3 length equals 15 residues. V lost 5 bases, J lost 2 bases, and 4 bases stayed unmatched. Germline V gives CDR1 SEHNR, CDR2 FQNEAQ (reference sequence). This chain's CDR3 is CASSRQGGPYNEQFF. The CDR3 DNA reads TGTGCCAGCAGCCGACAGGGGGGGCCCTACAATGAGCAGTTCTTC.

V gene TRBV30 combines with J gene TRBJ1-6, with 7 bases that match TRBD1. J gave up 2 bases and V 8 bases, and 12 bases lay outside the gene matches. This CDR3 is 16 amino acids long. Per germline, CDR1 GTSNPN and CDR2 SVGIG (reference sequence). CDR3 amino acids: CARGYKQGTYNSPLHF. CDR3 bases: TGTGCCAGAGGATATAAACAGGGGACCTATAATTCACCCCTCCACTTT. Filled out from reference TRBV30 and TRBJ1-6, the complete variable domain reads SQTIHQWPATLVQPVGSPLSLECTVEGTSNPNLYWYRQAAGRGLQLLFYSVGIGQISSEVPQNLSASRPQDRQFILSSKKLLLSDSGFYLCARGYKQGTYNSPLHFGNGTRLTVT.